This is a list of T cell receptor beta chains from one sample in a study of T cells after yellow fever vaccination. TCRdb fed the 5' RACE reads into MiXCR, producing one record per CDR3 protein. The sample holds approximately 450,000 distinct CDR3 sequences, roughly a sixth seen once. The material was PBMCs, obtained before the yellow fever booster vaccination. Receptors were obtained from a man aged 18 to 29 who received the YFV17D yellow fever vaccine. CDR3s include the opening cysteine and the closing phenylalanine or tryptophan. A D gene is named only where the DNA matches it firmly. Only some rows state a clone size, as once, few, many or a class for expanded clones.

CDR3 DNA: TGCGCCAGCAGCCGCAATCCCGGACAGGTTGAAAAACTGTTTTTT; CDR3 protein: CASSRNPGQVEKLFF; V gene: TRBV4-3; clone size: few; D gene: TRBD1; J gene: TRBJ1-4
CDR3 DNA: TGTGCCAGCAGCCATTACAGGGACTCTGGAAACACCATATATTTT; CDR3 protein: CASSHYRDSGNTIYF; V gene: TRBV7-6; clone size: many; D gene: -; J gene: TRBJ1-3
CDR3 DNA: TGTGCCAGCACTATGCCAGGCACCGGGGAGCTGTTTTTT; CDR3 protein: CASTMPGTGELFF; V gene: TRBV7-2; clone size: -; D gene: -; J gene: TRBJ2-2
CDR3 DNA: TGTGCCAGCAGTTTTGGGGGATACGGCGAAGCTTTCTTT; CDR3 protein: CASSFGGYGEAFF; V gene: TRBV6-5; clone size: -; D gene: -; J gene: TRBJ1-1
CDR3 DNA: TGTGCCAGCAGTTTATCGGCGGCAGATACGCAGTATTTT; CDR3 protein: CASSLSAADTQYF; V gene: TRBV27; clone size: few; D gene: -; J gene: TRBJ2-3
CDR3 DNA: TGCGCCAGCAGCTTGGGGGCTAACCTAGATGCTTTCTTT; CDR3 protein: CASSLGANLDAFF; V gene: TRBV5-1; clone size: few; D gene: -; J gene: TRBJ1-1
CDR3 DNA: TGTGCCAGCCCCAACACTGGCGGCGGCTACACCTTC; CDR3 protein: CASPNTGGGYTF; V gene: TRBV4-2; clone size: -; D gene: -; J gene: TRBJ1-2
CDR3 DNA: TGCGCCAGCAACGAAATAAGCACAGATACGCAGTATTTT; CDR3 protein: CASNEISTDTQYF; V gene: TRBV10-2; clone size: few; D gene: -; J gene: TRBJ2-3
CDR3 DNA: TGCAGTGCAAAGACAAACAACAATTTCGATGAGCAGTTCTTC; CDR3 protein: CSAKTNNNFDEQFF; V gene: TRBV20-1; clone size: few; D gene: -; J gene: TRBJ2-1
CDR3 DNA: TGTGCCAGCAGCTTTCAGGGGGGCGATGAGCAGTTCTTC; CDR3 protein: CASSFQGGDEQFF; V gene: TRBV5-4; clone size: -; D gene: -; J gene: TRBJ2-1
CDR3 DNA: TGCAGTGCTAGAGATCGGCTAGCGGGGCTCCAAGAGACCCAGTACTTC; CDR3 protein: CSARDRLAGLQETQYF; V gene: TRBV20-1; clone size: few; D gene: TRBD2; J gene: TRBJ2-5
CDR3 DNA: TGCAGTGCTTCGACTGGGGGTACGCAGTATTTT; CDR3 protein: CSASTGGTQYF; V gene: TRBV20-1; clone size: -; D gene: -; J gene: TRBJ2-3
CDR3 DNA: TGTGCCAGCAGGCTGAGTGGGAGTGTGAACACTGAAGCTTTCTTT; CDR3 protein: CASRLSGSVNTEAFF; V gene: TRBV27; clone size: -; D gene: -; J gene: TRBJ1-1
CDR3 DNA: TGTGCCAGCAGCTTACTTTGGGATGGCTACACCTTC; CDR3 protein: CASSLLWDGYTF; V gene: TRBV7-2; clone size: many; D gene: -; J gene: TRBJ1-2
CDR3 DNA: TGCGCCAGCAGCCAAGATCCAGGGATGGGGGAGCAGTACTTC; CDR3 protein: CASSQDPGMGEQYF; V gene: TRBV4-1; clone size: -; D gene: -; J gene: TRBJ2-7
CDR3 DNA: TGTGCCAGCAGCGTAGGGCAGGGCCGTTGGTCTGAAGCTTTCTTT; CDR3 protein: CASSVGQGRWSEAFF; V gene: TRBV9; clone size: few; D gene: -; J gene: TRBJ1-1
CDR3 DNA: TGTGCCAGCAGCTTAGACAGGAATGGCTACACCTTC; CDR3 protein: CASSLDRNGYTF; V gene: TRBV7-2; clone size: many; D gene: -; J gene: TRBJ1-2
CDR3 DNA: TGTGCCAGCAGTTTGGACAGGGCTCCAATCCGGACTGAAGCTTTCTTT; CDR3 protein: CASSLDRAPIRTEAFF; V gene: TRBV27; clone size: few; D gene: TRBD1; J gene: TRBJ1-1
CDR3 DNA: TGTGCCAGCAGCTTGGGTCGGACTAGCGGGGCCCACGAGCAGTACTTC; CDR3 protein: CASSLGRTSGAHEQYF; V gene: TRBV7-2; clone size: few; D gene: TRBD2; J gene: TRBJ2-7
CDR3 DNA: TGTGCCAGCAGTTACATCGGACAGGGCTATGGCTACGCCTTC; CDR3 protein: CASSYIGQGYGYAF; V gene: TRBV6-5; clone size: -; D gene: TRBD1; J gene: TRBJ1-2
CDR3 DNA: TGTGCCAGCATCACCCGGACGGGGGAACTCCAAGAGACCCAGTACTTC; CDR3 protein: CASITRTGELQETQYF; V gene: TRBV9; clone size: few; D gene: -; J gene: TRBJ2-5
CDR3 DNA: TGTGCCAGCAGCTTGAGTACCGGTGAGCAGTTCTTC; CDR3 protein: CASSLSTGEQFF; V gene: TRBV7-2; clone size: few; D gene: -; J gene: TRBJ2-1
CDR3 DNA: TGCGCCAGCAGCCTCAACTACCTCACGGGAACAGATACGCAGTATTTT; CDR3 protein: CASSLNYLTGTDTQYF; V gene: TRBV5-1; clone size: -; D gene: -; J gene: TRBJ2-3